The 19 T cell receptor beta chains presented below share a single source sample, sequenced in a study of blood T cell repertoires in COVID-19. The assay was immunoSEQ multiplex PCR, and TCRdb's table has in-frame clones only and misses some. The repertoire consists of roughly 100,000 clones, with roughly 82% occurring once and the leading ten covering approximately 27%. What was sequenced was peripheral blood. The receptors originated from a man in his sixties with acute or convalescent COVID-19.

CDR3 bases: TGTGCCAGTAGTAATTTGGACGGGAGGGCACCCCTCCACTTT. This codes for CASSNLDGRAPLHF. V and J are TRBV19 and TRBJ1-6; D is undetermined. The germline gives CDR1 LNHDA, CDR2 SQIVND (reference sequence). V lost 4 bases to trimming and J lost 11 bases, with 15 bases between them. The CDR3 runs 14 residues.

The gene calls are TRBV5-1 and TRBJ1-5; maybe TRBD1 (6 bases). Germline V gene data show CDR1 as SGHRS and CDR2 as YFSETQ. The germline V and J ends were trimmed by 4 bases and 7 bases, with 15 bases remaining between them. CDR3 length: 14 amino acids. DNA for the CDR3: TGCGCCAGCAGCACATCGACAGGATCCCAGCCCCAGCATTTT. Translating gives CASSTSTGSQPQHF.

The chain employs TRBV28 and TRBJ2-3; 9 bases are a match to TRBD1. Trimming cost V 2 bases and J 3 bases; bases outside gene matches: 6. Per the germline V gene, CDR1 is MDHEN and CDR2 is SYDVKM. The CDR3 sequence is 16 residues long. Written as DNA, the CDR3 is TGTGCCAGCAGTTTAGGGACAGGGTATGGTACAGATACGCAGTATTTT. It translates to CASSLGTGYGTDTQYF.

This clone was recorded only once. The rearrangement links TRBV2 to TRBJ1-1, with TRBD1 matching over 10 bases. The CDR3 consists of 13 residues. CDR1 and CDR2 (germline): SNHLY, FYNNEI. The J segment lost 4 bases and the V segment lost 6 bases, leaving 2 bases of the junction unmatched. The CDR3 DNA follows: TGTGCCAGCAGATGGACAGGGGGCACTGAAGCTTTCTTT. The encoded protein is CASRWTGGTEAFF.

The genes are TRBV15 and TRBJ2-3; D may be TRBD2 (6 bases). The CDR3 has 12 amino acids. V was pared by 1 base and J by 10 bases, with 9 bases between. The germline V gene has CDR1 LNHNV and CDR2 YYDKDF (reference sequence). The CDR3, as DNA: TGTGCCACCAGCAGAGGACTAGGGGCGCAGTATTTT. It specifies CATSRGLGAQYF.

V is TRBV14 and J is TRBJ1-1; D call uncertain. There are 15 residues in the CDR3. V was shortened by 2 bases and J by 5 bases, with 15 bases between the two germline ends. Germline loops: CDR1 SGHDN, CDR2 FVKESK. In DNA form, the CDR3 reads TGTGCCAGCAGCCAATGGGGAGGAATACGGACTGAAGCTTTCTTT. Translating it yields CASSQWGGIRTEAFF. Supplemented by reference TRBV14 and TRBJ1-1, the full variable domain reads EAGVTQFPSHSVIEKGQTVTLRCDPISGHDNLYWYRRVMGKEIKFLLHFVKESKQDESGMPNNRFLAERTGGTYSTLKVQPAELEDSGVYFCASSQWGGIRTEAFFGQGTRLTVV.

The V call is TRBV28, the J call TRBJ1-4, with D hard to call. This CDR3 has 15 amino acids. Trimming pared 6 bases from V and 7 bases from J, leaving 18 bases between. Germline loops: CDR1 MDHEN, CDR2 SYDVKM. Here the CDR3 DNA reads TGTGCCAGCAGCCTACGGGAGGGATTAAGTGAAAAACTGTTTTTT. Translated: CASSLREGLSEKLFF.

The chain joins TRBV24-1 to TRBJ2-2; D is uncertain. The V gene lost 9 bases and the J gene lost 2 bases, with 9 bases spanning the gap. The CDR3 contains 13 residues. Germline V gene lookup returns CDR1 KGHDR and CDR2 SFDVKD. DNA for the CDR3: TGTGCCACCCACGTCGGTAACACCGGGGAGCTGTTTTTT. Protein product: CATHVGNTGELFF.

This chain links TRBV24-1 with TRBJ1-5; D not resolved. V was shortened by 2 bases and J by 2 bases, with 6 bases between the two germline ends. The germline V gene encodes CDR1 KGHDR and CDR2 SFDVKD. The CDR3 runs to 14 residues. The CDR3 DNA follows: TGTGCCACCAGTGATTCCCAGGGCAATCAGCCCCAGCATTTT. This translates into CATSDSQGNQPQHF.

This clone showed up just once. The chain uses TRBV2 and TRBJ2-2; possible D gene TRBD2, 6 bases. The CDR3 spans 15 residues. The germline CDR1 and CDR2 sequences are SNHLY and FYNNEI. The V and J ends lost 5 bases and 4 bases respectively, with 14 bases between them. For the CDR3, the DNA is TGTGCCAGCAGTTGGACTGACGGGGGCACCGGGGAGCTGTTTTTT. Its protein product is CASSWTDGGTGELFF.

The chain couples TRBV27 to TRBJ2-6; D is unresolved. The CDR3 sequence is 14 residues long. Germline V CDR1 and CDR2: MNHEY, SMNVEV (reference sequence). Trimming pared 3 bases from V and 1 base from J, leaving 4 bases between. CDR3 coding DNA: TGTGCCAGCAGTTTGGCTTCTGGGGCCAACGTCCTGACTTTC. It specifies CASSLASGANVLTF.

Here the CDR3 reads CASSRGDSFSPGELFF. The CDR3 nucleotides are TGTGCCAGTAGTAGAGGTGACAGTTTCTCACCCGGGGAGCTGTTTTTT. The J gene is TRBJ2-2, the V gene TRBV19; tentatively, D is TRBD1 (5 bases). CDR3 length equals 16 residues. V lost 4 bases to trimming and J lost 6 bases, with 18 bases between them. Germline-derived CDR1 and CDR2 are LNHDA and SQIVND (reference sequence).

The rearrangement uses TRBV12-3 or TRBV12-4 and TRBJ1-2; D not resolved. The CDR3 covers 11 residues. The V and J ends lost 4 bases and 8 bases respectively, with 8 bases between them. This CDR3 reads CASSSGGGYTF. CDR3 nucleotides: TGTGCCAGCAGTTCCGGCGGCGGCTACACCTTC.

The chain couples TRBV21-1 to TRBJ2-3; TRBD2 was called by the table and not checked on the DNA. TRBV21-1 is noted as a pseudogene. This CDR3 comprises 15 residues. The CDR3 reads CANPLGGKSTDTQYF. CDR3 DNA sequence: TGTGCCAACCCCCTAGGAGGGAAGAGCACAGATACGCAGTATTTT.

J is TRBJ2-1 and V is TRBV6-5, with 10 bases lining up with TRBD1. The CDR3 has 15 residues. Trimming cost V 3 bases and J 6 bases; bases outside gene matches: 5. The germline V gene encodes CDR1 MNHEY and CDR2 SVGAGI. The CDR3, as DNA: TGTGCCAGCAGTTATCCACGGACAGGGGGCAATGAGCAGTTCTTC. Its translation: CASSYPRTGGNEQFF.

This rearrangement joins TRBV10-2 to TRBJ1-4; D gene unclear. The CDR3 runs to 14 residues. V was shortened by 0 bases and J by 5 bases, with 7 bases between the two germline ends. Germline loops: CDR1 WSHSY, CDR2 SAAADI. CDR3 residues: CASSESSGNEKLFF. CDR3 DNA: TGCGCCAGCAGTGAGTCCTCCGGGAATGAAAAACTGTTTTTT.

This chain joins TRBV28 and TRBJ1-1, with 8 bases matching TRBD1. Germline assignment: CDR1 MDHEN and CDR2 SYDVKM. J lost 7 bases, V lost 6 bases, and 7 bases had no gene match. CDR3 size: 13 residues. The CDR3 nucleotides are TGTGCCAGCAGGGTACAGGGGGAGGGTGAAGCTTTCTTT. Translating gives CASRVQGEGEAFF. The entire variable domain, with the rest obtained from reference TRBV28 and TRBJ1-1, is as follows: DVKVTQSSRYLVKRTGEKVFLECVQDMDHENMFWYRQDPGLGLRLIYFSYDVKMKEKGDIPEGYSVSREKKERFSLILESASTNQTSMYLCASRVQGEGEAFFGQGTRLTVV.

This clone was counted a few times. The chain couples TRBV5-1 to TRBJ2-7; TRBD2 aligns across 13 bases. The V gene's germline CDR1 is SGHRS and CDR2 YFSETQ. V shed 4 bases and J 6 bases; nucleotides not matched to a gene: 10. The CDR3 is 16 amino acids. The CDR3 region has the DNA TGCGCCAGCAGCCTGATACTAGCGGGAGGGCCGGTCGAGCAGTACTTC. Translated, it gives CASSLILAGGPVEQYF.

The sample holds one count of this clone. The CDR3 sequence is CASSQDLKLAGVVNEQFF. The CDR3 nucleotides are TGCGCCAGCAGCCAAGACCTGAAACTAGCGGGAGTGGTCAATGAGCAGTTCTTC. The chain uses TRBV4-1 and TRBJ2-1, with TRBD2 matching over 11 bases. The CDR3 runs to 18 residues. The J segment lost 6 bases and the V segment lost 0 bases, leaving 10 bases of the junction unmatched. Germline V gives CDR1 MGHRA, CDR2 YSYEKL.